These T cell receptor beta chains were read from a single sample in a study of blood T cell repertoires in COVID-19. TCRdb keeps only in-frame clones here, not all; method: immunoSEQ multiplex PCR. The data show about 80,000 clones, 75% to 90% seen once. The sample taken for sequencing was peripheral blood. All receptors derive from a man between 65 and 85 years old with active or convalescent COVID-19. Each CDR3 is given with its conserved first and last residue. The order of the fields is clone size, V gene, CDR3 protein. Only part of the rows carry a size: once, few, many, or a class if the clone is expanded.

NA TRBV11-2 CASSPGTSVGYTF
NA TRBV10-3 CAISGQGGDGAFF
NA TRBV24-1 CATSLGRGVQETQYF
NA TRBV18 CASSSGGTGANVLTF
NA TRBV12-3/TRBV12-4 CASSRLQGYEQFF
NA TRBV28 CASSFQGGVYTEAFF
NA TRBV7-8 CASSLLGQGAYEQYF
NA TRBV2 CASSDRDIYQPQHF
NA TRBV5-4 CASSRDRGSPLHF
NA TRBV7-9 CASSLGQNTGELFF
NA TRBV12-3/TRBV12-4 CATGQGANYGYTF
NA TRBV25-1 CASSEGALETQYF
once TRBV6-2/TRBV6-3 CASSYVQSNGYTF
NA TRBV7-2 CASSLGQTTGELFF
once TRBV10-3 CAISPAPEANNEQFF
NA TRBV6-5 CASSRDNKGAQYF
NA TRBV15 CATSRAGYLSNQPQHF
NA TRBV9 CASSTGGRSYGYTF
NA TRBV2 CASTARQGNEQYF
NA TRBV2 CASTGTAHSYEQYF
NA TRBV28 CASSFWQGSTEAFF
NA TRBV5-1 CASSLAGTGGNTIYF
NA TRBV7-9 CASSLNSPNYGYTF
few TRBV5-5 CASSLGGQPLWSF
NA TRBV19 CASSQGSYSGNTIYF
NA TRBV7-8 CASSHNLSGGPGSQYF
NA TRBV5-1 CASSPGIETEAFF
NA TRBV25-1 CASSVPEAGRNEQFF
NA TRBV19 CASSDPGEGDYGYTF
NA TRBV30 CAWSGQGPGGYTF
NA TRBV7-9 CASSLGDTYQETQYF
NA TRBV18 CASSPQAGGTGELFF
NA TRBV19 CASRGQGTSTDTQYF
NA TRBV2 CASISQDQRFGELFF
NA TRBV5-1 CASSLSVQGRGETQYF
NA TRBV18 CASSGGVVQAFF
NA TRBV30 CAWSVQRTEAFF
NA TRBV4-3 CASSQDRRGDYGYTF
NA TRBV3-1/TRBV3-2 CASSASGTGVFRTGELFF
few TRBV2 CASRLRGVIYEQYF
NA TRBV4-2 CASSQDWGARQPQHF